What follows describes a single T cell receptor (beta chain). The sample holds one count of this clone. The antigen it recognizes is unknown. Within one base of it there is no much larger clone, and no base qualities were kept. The cohort comprised under 700 healthy bone marrow donors. At the time of sampling, every cohort member was nominally healthy, though immune exposures that went unrecorded were likely present. The donor tested CMV seropositive and was one of the 289 seropositive cohort members. Every donor gave a peripheral blood sample, and the peripheral blood mononuclear cells from that sample were used for TCR beta sequencing. Genomic DNA was extracted from the blood cell samples with the Qiagen DNeasy Blood Extraction Kit. The sample originates from a study of cytomegalovirus exposure and HLA in healthy donors (dated by TCRdb to the late 2010s). Looking at the study overall: An earlier analysis of 550 to 700 of the donors reported about 250 Gb of sequence data and roughly 100 million unique TCR beta sequences from about 179 million T cells. An early release covering 550 to 650 HLA-typed donors comprised approximately 290 gigabases of sequencing data and around 85 million unique TCR sequences. Of the roughly 400 genotyped donors, 65% to 90% were placed in the genetic ancestry cluster associated with self-reported Caucasian donors. The study aimed to test whether signatures of past pathogen exposure could be identified by cataloging public T cell receptors. Using immunosequencing, the study profiled T cell repertoires from around 670 subjects and related those repertoires to cytomegalovirus serostatus. In addition to the first cohort of around 670 subjects, a separate validation cohort of under 150 different subjects was used. To predict cytomegalovirus infection status, the study combined high-throughput TCR immunosequencing, statistical association of individual TCRs with disease status, and machine learning. To study patterns of TCR occurrence, a later analysis re-analyzed previously published TCR beta repertoires from 666 donors and added high-resolution HLA genotyping. Rather than using new phenotypic data, the later analysis identified candidate immune exposures from TCR beta sequences and from how often those sequences occurred across donors. To decide whether each TCR beta V gene segment behaved as functional or pseudogenic, an earlier analysis of approximately 590 of the donors relied on high-throughput TCR beta sequencing. Donor age, sex, ethnicity and CMV serostatus were compiled together with the repertoire data. A later genetic analysis took genome-wide SNP genotypes for about three fifths of the roughly 700 donors and used that subset as a discovery cohort. Every discovery cohort repertoire had been produced on one sequencing platform. HLA typing included class I and class II loci at four-digit resolution. Typing coverage differed by locus: A, B, C, DRB1 and DQB1 were typed in about 620-630 donors, DQA1 in about 560, DPA1 in roughly 590, and DPB1 in around 440. Four to six DR-DQ haplotypes were handled as single units for association and clustering, since linkage in the cohort was strong. On average, roughly 240,000 unique TCR beta nucleotide sequences were sequenced per donor among a few hundred genotyped donors of the cohort, with 15% to 20% of those sequences being non-productive.

What the research found in general, with its limitations: According to a later analysis, TCR association rates differed among HLA loci, with DRB1 alleles showing the most associated TCRs and HLA-C alleles showing the fewest. In vitro tests confirmed that a few of the cytomegalovirus-associated TCR beta chains recognize cytomegalovirus antigens. A group of highly shared sequence variants was considered likely to be a technical artifact of the sequencing pipeline. For the cohort, immune exposure information was limited to CMV serostatus. The presence/absence analyses assumed that sequencing depth was roughly uniform across donors, and that assumption may not be true. The classifier was reported to diagnose cytomegalovirus status with high specificity and sensitivity in both the original and validation cohorts. In a later analysis, 15,000 to 20,000 TCR beta sequences were associated with specific HLA alleles at a false discovery rate of 0.05. In an earlier analysis of some 500 of the donors, most TCR beta V segments were observed in productive rearrangements about 87% or about 30% of the time, broadly matching IMGT annotations. V-gene and J-gene trimming of TCR beta chains was associated with a missense DCLRE1C variant in a later genetic analysis, and the association was replicated in an independent cohort. Only TCR beta chains were sequenced in this cohort, and the absence of alpha or paired-chain data limited detectable features. While some public TCRs were present in many individuals, most TCR sequences turned up only very rarely across donors. A further reported finding was that TCR beta sequences accurately predicted the HLA-A and HLA-B alleles for most subjects in the first cohort. Over 15 rarely observed V segments, including chromosome 9 orphons, were excluded from the earlier analysis of just under 600 of the donors because counts were too low. A later genetic analysis reported fewer N-insertions in productive TCRs among donors in an Asian-associated ancestry cluster than the roughly 700-donor mean. Because HLA typing was unavailable for some donors at each locus, only the typed subset was used in association tests. Most CMV-associated TCR beta chains appeared to be HLA-restricted in a later analysis, and the HLA associations seemed to be driven largely by CMV exposure. Strong co-occurrence of HLA alleles, especially DR and DQ, made assigning TCR associations to individual alleles difficult. According to the authors, the approach could potentially be generalized to other disease states and immunological phenotypes. The study gave a list of under 200 TCR beta chains associated with cytomegalovirus. According to a later analysis, parvovirus B19, influenza, CMV and Epstein-Barr virus appeared linked to several top co-occurrence clusters. In a later analysis, HLA-associated TCR beta chains were found to be more clonally expanded and to have lower generation probabilities than equally common non-associated chains. Linkage disequilibrium might explain the correlated functional status among segregating V segments, but an unknown experimental factor could not be excluded.

Libraries were constructed by the immunoSEQ multiplex PCR assay. A mixture of 60 forward primers for TCR Vbeta segments and 13 reverse primers for TCR Jbeta segments was used in the multiplex PCR. The CDR3 region of rearranged TCR beta genes was amplified from genomic DNA with a multiplex PCR assay. Amplified TCR beta libraries were sequenced as 87-base-pair reads on the Illumina HiSeq System. The original methods were these. Across the 500 to 700 repertoires, a later analysis counted 75 million to 90 million unique TCR beta chains, roughly 11 million of which were shared by at least two donors. Raw reads were error-corrected and collapsed into unique sequences with a nearest-neighbor algorithm that merged closely related sequences to remove PCR and sequencing errors. To assign V, D and J gene segments, CDR3 sequences were aligned to IMGT reference sequences. Each retained sequence needed at least a six-nucleotide match to both a V gene segment and a J gene segment. A rearrangement was called productive if the CDR3 had no stop codons and remained in frame with V and J, and every other rearrangement was called non-productive. CDR3 was defined by IMGT convention, running from the second conserved V-encoded cysteine to the conserved J-encoded phenylalanine. The earlier analysis of about 530 of the donors excluded any sequence lacking an unambiguous match to a single V gene segment. In an earlier analysis of some 590 of the donors, a V segment was called functional when productive rearrangements were above 56.7%, and segregating when the standard deviation between donors exceeded 5%. A statistical classification framework was built to diagnose cytomegalovirus status from the catalog of TCR beta chain sequences. In a later analysis, TCR nucleotide sequences were compared against IMGT/GENE-DB human TR gene sequences so that V and J genes could be assigned. The TCRdist pipeline was used in a later analysis to assign CDR3 sequences and most-parsimonious VDJ recombination scenarios. In a later analysis, every TCR beta chain was defined by the combination of its CDR3 amino acid sequence and its V-gene family, and reads without a unique V-gene family were dropped. To address suspected cross-contamination and a sequencing artifact, a later analysis removed around 600 highly shared, low-generation-probability nucleotide sequences. A later analysis calculated a clonal expansion index for each public chain from normalized within-repertoire ranks of inferred template counts. Generation probabilities in a later analysis came from a VDJ recombination model fitted to out-of-frame rearrangements, and those results were checked against IGoR. Hypergeometric tests were used in a later analysis to score TCR-TCR, TCR-HLA and TCR-CMV co-occurrence, with a repertoire-size bias correction applied to the TCR pairs. False discovery rates were estimated in a later analysis by permuting HLA or CMV assignments 20 times. A later analysis grouped co-occurring TCRs with DBSCAN, adding TCRdist sequence similarity when clustering within HLA-allele-positive subsets. Repertoires with fewer than 30,000 or more than 120,000 public chains, plus five repertoires with anomalous nucleotide sharing, were excluded from co-occurrence clustering. TCRdb retrieved this table from immuneACCESS and kept in-frame rearrangements only. Not all clones are present; in checked studies, unresolved V genes account for under half, and no reason is known for the remainder. From that table come the V and J calls and clone size; the DNA was used to work out D and trimming. A total of about 110,000 clones appear in this sample, over 80% of them only once. The ten largest clonotypes hold 2% to 3% of the sample.

The receptor was isolated from a young man in good health and CMV-seropositive. The specimen sequenced was PBMCs.

CDR3 loop: CASSPRQGFTYEQYF. At the DNA level, the sequence is TGTGCCAGCAGCCCGAGACAGGGGTTCACCTACGAGCAGTACTTC. Recombination connected TRBV9 to TRBJ2-7; TRBD1 fits 8 bases in the junction. Trimming takes 4 bases off V and 2 bases off J; junction bases not matched to a gene: 8. Its CDR3 holds 15 amino acids, cysteine through phenylalanine. The kept DNA is CDR3 alone, 45 bases in frame from the first base. In the germline V gene, CDR1 corresponds to SGDLS and CDR2 to YYNGEE.